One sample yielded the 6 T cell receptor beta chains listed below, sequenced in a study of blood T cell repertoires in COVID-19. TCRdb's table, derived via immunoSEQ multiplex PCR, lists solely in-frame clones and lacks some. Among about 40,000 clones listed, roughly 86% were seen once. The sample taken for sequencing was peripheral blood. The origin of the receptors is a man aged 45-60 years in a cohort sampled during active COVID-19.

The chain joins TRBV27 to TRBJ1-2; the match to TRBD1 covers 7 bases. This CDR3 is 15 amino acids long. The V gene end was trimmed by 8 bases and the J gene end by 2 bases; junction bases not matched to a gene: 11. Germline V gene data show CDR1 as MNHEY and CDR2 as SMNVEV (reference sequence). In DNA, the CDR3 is TGTGCCAGCCGAACACCCCAACAGGGGAACTATGGCTACACCTTC. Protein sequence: CASRTPQQGNYGYTF.

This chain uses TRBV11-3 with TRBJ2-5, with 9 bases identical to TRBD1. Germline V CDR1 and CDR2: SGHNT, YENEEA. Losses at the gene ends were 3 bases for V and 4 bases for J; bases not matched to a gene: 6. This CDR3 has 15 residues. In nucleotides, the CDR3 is TGTGCCAGCAGCTTGAGACAGGGGGTGAGAGAGACCCAGTACTTC. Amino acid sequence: CASSLRQGVRETQYF.

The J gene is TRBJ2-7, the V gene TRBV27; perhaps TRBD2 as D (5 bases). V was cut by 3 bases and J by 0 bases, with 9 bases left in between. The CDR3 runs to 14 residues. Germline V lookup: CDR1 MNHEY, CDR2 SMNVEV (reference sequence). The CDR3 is CASSFDGVSYEQYV. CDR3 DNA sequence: TGTGCCAGCAGTTTCGACGGGGTCTCCTACGAGCAGTACGTC.

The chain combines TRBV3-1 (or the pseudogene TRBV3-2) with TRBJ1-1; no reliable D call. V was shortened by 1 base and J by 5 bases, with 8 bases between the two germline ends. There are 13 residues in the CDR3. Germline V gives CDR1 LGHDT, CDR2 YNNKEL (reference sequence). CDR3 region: CASSQVGRTEAFF. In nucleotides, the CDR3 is TGTGCCAGCAGCCAAGTGGGGAGGACTGAAGCTTTCTTT.

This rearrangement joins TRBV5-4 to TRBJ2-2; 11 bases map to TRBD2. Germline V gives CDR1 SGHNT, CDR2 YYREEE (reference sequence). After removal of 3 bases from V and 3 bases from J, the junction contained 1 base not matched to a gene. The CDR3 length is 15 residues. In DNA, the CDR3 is TGTGCCAGCAGCTCGGGACTAGCGGACACCGGGGAGCTGTTTTTT. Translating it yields CASSSGLADTGELFF.

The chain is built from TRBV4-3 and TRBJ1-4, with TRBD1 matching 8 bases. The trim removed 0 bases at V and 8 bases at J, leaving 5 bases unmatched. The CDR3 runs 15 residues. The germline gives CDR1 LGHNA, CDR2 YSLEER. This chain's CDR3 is CASSQDNRGNEKLFF. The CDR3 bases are TGCGCCAGCAGCCAAGATAACAGGGGGAACGAAAAACTGTTTTTT.